Sequencing of this T cell receptor beta chain was carried out in a study of CD8 T cells in ankylosing spondylitis. Notes on the study in general: A subset of motif variants has previously been described in the synovial fluid and blood of reactive arthritis. The study identified a TCR beta motif of under ten highly homologous variants that appeared characteristic of ankylosing spondylitis blood. As reported, disease-linked clones showed significant enrichment in matched ankylosing spondylitis synovial fluid.

This CDR3 region has 16 residues. V was pared by 4 bases and J by 0 bases, with 13 bases between. Germline V CDR1 and CDR2: LGHDT, YNNKEL (reference sequence). One entry per CDR3 protein, called by TCRdb with MiXCR from the 5' RACE reads. The data contain hundreds of thousands of distinct CDR3 sequences, more than 9.5% of them seen just once; the ten biggest clones take up nearly 7%. This clonotype has just a few counts. Its matching antigen is unknown. The source is a male donor with ankylosing spondylitis. The sequenced sample was blood, either unsorted or a sorted T cell fraction (not recorded which). The chain recombines TRBV3-1 with TRBJ1-3; unclear D gene. CDR3 sequence reads: CASSPPIDSSGNTIYF. The CDR3 DNA follows: TGTGCCAGCAGCCCCCCCATTGACTCCTCTGGAAACACCATATATTTT.